This entry lists 10 T cell receptor beta chains sequenced from one sample in a study of blood T cell repertoires in COVID-19. Profiled with immunoSEQ multiplex PCR; TCRdb holds only in-frame clones, not every one. The data contain 250,000 to 300,000 clones, roughly 80% of them singletons. The sequenced sample consisted of PBMCs or T cells enriched from blood (not recorded which). The receptors shown here come from a man aged 30-40 years with acute COVID-19.

The chain joins TRBV10-2 to TRBJ2-5; no reliable D call. The CDR3 has 15 residues. V gave up 4 bases and J gave up 5 bases, with 17 bases separating them. CDR1 and CDR2 from the germline V gene are WSHSY and SAAADI. In DNA form, the CDR3 reads TGCGCCAGCAGTGCTTCACGTGGGTCTAGGGAGACCCAGTACTTC. This translates into CASSASRGSRETQYF.

As DNA, the CDR3 is TGTGCCAGCAGTTATCTGACAGCTGGAAACACCATATATTTT. Translating it yields CASSYLTAGNTIYF. The gene calls are TRBV6-5 and TRBJ1-3, with D perhaps matching TRBD1 (5 bases). The CDR3 has 14 residues. Trimming stripped 3 bases from V and 2 bases from J, with 8 bases between. Germline-derived CDR1 and CDR2 are MNHEY and SVGAGI.

The J gene is TRBJ2-1, the V gene TRBV6-5; 7 positions match TRBD1. The CDR3 is made up of 12 amino acids. CDR1 and CDR2 from the germline V gene are MNHEY and SVGAGI. V was pared by 11 bases and J by 8 bases, with 9 bases of the junction left unmatched. The CDR3 protein is CAGRDRADEQFF. Written as DNA, the CDR3 is TGTGCCGGGAGAGACAGGGCCGATGAGCAGTTCTTC.

This chain joins TRBV9 and TRBJ2-3; D not certain. The CDR3 is made up of 12 amino acids. The germline V and J ends were trimmed by 0 bases and 10 bases, with 9 bases remaining between them. Germline V gene data show CDR1 as SGDLS and CDR2 as YYNGEE. The CDR3 DNA reads as TGTGCCAGCAGCGTAGCTGACGGAGCGCAGTATTTT. This translates into CASSVADGAQYF.

In DNA form, the CDR3 reads TGTGCCAGCCAGACTGCTAACTATGGCTACACCTTC. Amino acid sequence: CASQTANYGYTF. The rearrangement uses TRBV2 and TRBJ1-2; no definite D call. In germline, CDR1 is SNHLY, CDR2 FYNNEI. CDR3 length: 12 residues. V dropped 8 bases and J dropped 0 bases, with 7 bases sitting between them.

The chain couples TRBV14 to TRBJ1-2; D may be TRBD1 (5 bases). The germline CDR1 and CDR2 sequences are SGHDN and FVKESK. CDR3 size: 14 residues. V shed 6 bases and J shed 7 bases, with 18 bases lying between them. The CDR3 loop is CASRDRPVDGGYTF. DNA of the CDR3: TGTGCCAGCAGAGACAGACCCGTCGATGGTGGCTACACCTTC.

This rearrangement joins TRBV18 to TRBJ2-1; D not certain. Germline values: CDR1 KGHSH, CDR2 LQKENI. Trimming left V 6 bases short and J 5 bases short, with 17 bases between. This CDR3 spans 15 amino acids. The CDR3 bases are TGTGCCAGCTCCTCCGGGTCCCAGTTAAACAATGAGCAGTTCTTC. Encoded protein: CASSSGSQLNNEQFF.

This chain links TRBV6-1 with TRBJ2-7; the match to TRBD1 covers 7 bases. The CDR3 runs 14 residues. The germline V gene has CDR1 MNHNS and CDR2 SASEGT. V gave up 3 bases and J gave up 3 bases; unmatched junction bases: 5. The CDR3: CASSDRDRNYEQYV. The DNA for the CDR3 is TGTGCCAGCAGTGACCGGGACAGAAACTACGAGCAGTACGTC.

The V gene is TRBV30, the J gene TRBJ2-1, with 10 bases matching TRBD2. V dropped 5 bases and J dropped 7; count of bases not matched to a gene: 5. The germline CDR1 and CDR2 sequences are GTSNPN and SVGIG (reference sequence). There are 13 residues in the CDR3. The CDR3 region is CAWAPGLANEQFF. In nucleotides, the CDR3 is TGTGCCTGGGCCCCGGGACTAGCGAATGAGCAGTTCTTC.

J is TRBJ2-2 and V is TRBV24-1, with TRBD1 identical over 7 bases. J was trimmed by 5 bases and V by 1 base; bases with no gene match: 9. The CDR3 contains 17 residues. Germline V gene data show CDR1 as KGHDR and CDR2 as SFDVKD. The CDR3 bases are TGTGCCACCAGTGATTTAGAATCGGACAGGCGGACCGGGGAGCTGTTTTTT. This gives the protein CATSDLESDRRTGELFF.